What follows are 9 T cell receptor beta chains derived from one specimen sequenced in a study of blood T cells in healthy people across ages. The use of a sample-barcoded 5' primer and a J-beta primer mix characterized a second PCR of about 7 to 12 cycles. TCRdb recomputed calls from the 5' RACE reads with MiXCR, one row per CDR3 protein. The sample lists some 940,000 distinct CDR3 sequences, 29% seen once, with roughly 10% in the top ten. These same records also appear under a second study, on T cells of mothers and their children.

Specimen: blood. These receptors came from a woman in her thirties or forties in good health.

This chain links TRBV20-1 with TRBJ2-1; 11 nucleotides line up with TRBD1. CDR3 length: 16 residues. J lost 3 bases, V lost 1 base, and 5 bases had no gene match. In germline, CDR1 is DFQATT, CDR2 SNEGSKA (reference sequence). The CDR3 region is CSARGFGTGGYNEQFF. In DNA, the CDR3 is TGCAGTGCTAGAGGTTTTGGGACAGGGGGCTACAATGAGCAGTTCTTC.

This chain joins TRBV5-1 and TRBJ2-5; the match to TRBD1 covers 7 bases. Germline V gives CDR1 SGHRS, CDR2 YFSETQ. This CDR3 has 14 residues. After removal of 4 bases from V and 5 bases from J, the junction contained 8 bases not matched to a gene. The CDR3 sequence: CASSPDRVDETQYF. CDR3 DNA sequence: TGCGCCAGCAGCCCCGACAGGGTGGATGAGACCCAGTACTTC.

This clonotype has just a few counts. The chain couples TRBV6-4 to TRBJ1-1; perhaps TRBD1 as D (6 bases). Trimming took 6 bases from V and 5 from J, leaving 13 bases between them. The germline gives CDR1 MRHNA, CDR2 SNTAGT. The CDR3 has 13 residues. CDR3 coding DNA: TGTGCCAGCAGGGACAGTCAGTGGACTGAAGCTTTCTTT. Translating gives CASRDSQWTEAFF.

This rearrangement joins TRBV28 to TRBJ1-6; 8 positions match TRBD1. Looked up from germline, CDR1 is MDHEN and CDR2 is SYDVKM. With 5 bases clipped from V and 8 bases from J, the junction kept 11 bases outside the gene matches. The CDR3 runs to 16 residues. Here the CDR3 reads CASSRPLTGGDSPLHF. As DNA, the CDR3 is TGTGCCAGCAGTCGTCCCCTCACAGGGGGAGATTCACCCCTCCACTTT.

The CDR3 region is CASSLGASVTNEKLFF. CDR3 bases: TGTGCCAGCAGCTTAGGAGCGAGCGTGACTAATGAAAAACTGTTTTTT. The chain carries TRBV7-9 and TRBJ1-4; D is unresolved. The germline CDR1 and CDR2 sequences are SEHNR and FQNEAQ (reference sequence). Trimming removed 1 base at V and 2 bases at J, with 11 bases between. This CDR3 comprises 16 residues.

The genes are TRBV14 and TRBJ2-7; TRBD1 matches 11 bases. This CDR3 comprises 17 residues. The V gene's germline CDR1 is SGHDN and CDR2 FVKESK. The V segment lost 3 bases and the J segment 5 bases; nucleotides outside the gene matches: 12. The DNA for the CDR3 is TGTGCCAGCAGCCATAACTCCTTCTGGACAGGGGGCGACGAGCAGTACTTC. It codes for CASSHNSFWTGGDEQYF.

The chain uses TRBV2 and TRBJ2-7, with D tentatively TRBD2 (5 bases). Trimming removed 6 bases from V and 5 bases from J, with 14 bases in between. The CDR3 runs to 13 residues. CDR1 is SNHLY and CDR2 is FYNNEI in the germline V gene. As DNA, the CDR3 is TGTGCCAGCAGGGATACGACCGGGGACGAGCAGTACTTC. Amino acids: CASRDTTGDEQYF.

In regard to this clonotype: One end of the junction fails to match germline, which may point to a read error. The chain uses TRBV6-2 or TRBV6-3 and TRBJ2-7; D remains ambiguous. CDR3 length: 11 residues. CDR1 and CDR2 (germline): MNHEY, SVGEGT. Here the CDR3 reads CASRYSNEQYF. Written as DNA, the CDR3 is TGTGCCAGCAGGTACTCAAACGAGCAGTACTTC.

V gene TRBV9 combines with J gene TRBJ2-3; 8 bases fit TRBD2. V trimming: 0 bases; J trimming: 1 base; junction bases outside the gene matches: 4. Germline V gene sequence: CDR1 SGDLS, CDR2 YYNGEE. The CDR3 runs to 16 residues. CDR3 bases: TGTGCCAGCAGCGTAGCAAGAGCGGGGGGCACAGATACGCAGTATTTT. Protein: CASSVARAGGTDTQYF.